This T cell receptor beta chain emerged from a study of Ad26.COV2.S vaccination and SARS-CoV-2 variants. Regarding treatment: 19 received Ad26.COV2.S at low or high dose, single or two shots; about 5 received placebo; per-sample allocation not given. Sampling was done on day 63 after the first vaccine or placebo injection. Germline V gene lookup returns CDR1 LGHNA and CDR2 YSLEER. V was clipped by 3 bases and J by 2 bases, with 8 bases between them. The CDR3 is 14 amino acids. Method: immunoSEQ multiplex PCR; TCRdb's copy keeps in-frame clones and lacks some. The sample lists approximately 300,000 clones, approximately 86% occurring once.

The sample here was peripheral blood, taken in a trial of Ad26.COV2.S vaccine versus placebo. The clonotype was recovered from a person between 18 and 65 years old who received the Ad26.COV2.S COVID-19 vaccine or a placebo. V is TRBV4-3 and J is TRBJ1-5; D possibly corresponds to TRBD1 (6 bases). CDR3 amino acids: CASSHRQGNQPQHF. The CDR3 nucleotides are TGCGCCAGCAGCCACCGACAGGGCAATCAGCCCCAGCATTTT.